These 6 T cell receptor beta chains originate from one sample sequenced in a study of T cells in Graves' hyperthyroidism and ophthalmopathy. The source material, RNA transcripts, was used to amplify TCR beta CDR3 regions. HTBI primers were the set used in a first-round RT-PCR of the TCR CDR3. TCRdb used MiXCR to reprocess the multiplex PCR reads, holding one entry per CDR3 protein. The table records hundreds of thousands of distinct CDR3 sequences, 14% of them present only once. The sample comprised blood. Source of these receptors: a woman aged 18-29 years with Graves' hyperthyroidism.

The V gene is TRBV5-1, the J gene TRBJ2-1, with D uncertain. The CDR3 is 16 amino acids. Trimming took off 2 bases at V and 5 bases at J, with 17 bases between the two ends. Germline V gives CDR1 SGHRS, CDR2 YFSETQ. CDR3 region: CASSFRTNPTNNEQFF. CDR3 sequence (DNA): TGCGCCAGCAGCTTTAGAACCAACCCAACCAACAATGAGCAGTTCTTC.

This clonotype was observed at least ten times. The chain carries TRBV28 and TRBJ1-1; 11 bases match TRBD1. Germline trimming cut 3 bases from V and 5 bases from J; bases unmatched to any gene: 5. CDR1 is MDHEN, CDR2 SYDVKM, per germline. This CDR3 contains 15 residues. DNA of the CDR3: TGTGCCAGCAGTTTGAACCGGGACAGGGGGACTGAAGCTTTCTTT. This sequence encodes CASSLNRDRGTEAFF.

Many counts were recorded for this clonotype. Germline and junction disagree at one end, which may indicate a read error. The chain links TRBV29-1 to TRBJ2-1; D remains unclear. The CDR3 has 10 amino acids. Germline CDR1 SQVTM, CDR2 ANQGSEA. DNA for the CDR3: TGCAGCCTTGACAATTATGAGCAGTTCTTC. As protein: CSLDNYEQFF.

About this clonotype: A much larger clone differs by one base, so this may be a read error. The chain is built from TRBV11-3 and TRBJ1-4; TRBD1 matches 7 bases. CDR1 and CDR2 (germline): SGHNT, YENEEA. This CDR3 has 18 residues. In DNA form, the CDR3 reads TGTGCCAGCAGCCCCAGACAGGGACGACGAACAACTAATGAAAAACTGTCTTTT. Translation gives CASSPRQGRRTTNEKLSF.

This clonotype was seen repeatedly, ten times or more. The V and J genes are TRBV28 and TRBJ1-1; D is uncertain. This CDR3 comprises 12 residues. The germline gives CDR1 MDHEN, CDR2 SYDVKM. Trimming removed 5 bases at V and 4 bases at J, with 8 bases between. The CDR3 DNA reads as TGTGCCAGCAGTGGTTTTGTCACTGAAGCTTTCTTT. Protein product: CASSGFVTEAFF.

This clonotype was picked up many times. The chain carries TRBV10-3 and TRBJ2-3; D remains ambiguous. The CDR3 extends over 15 amino acids. Trimming removed 2 bases at V and 0 bases at J, with 9 bases between. The germline V gene encodes CDR1 ENHRY and CDR2 SYGVKD. The CDR3 region has the DNA TGTGCCATCAGTGAGCCCGGAGCTAGCACAGATACGCAGTATTTT. It translates to CAISEPGASTDTQYF.